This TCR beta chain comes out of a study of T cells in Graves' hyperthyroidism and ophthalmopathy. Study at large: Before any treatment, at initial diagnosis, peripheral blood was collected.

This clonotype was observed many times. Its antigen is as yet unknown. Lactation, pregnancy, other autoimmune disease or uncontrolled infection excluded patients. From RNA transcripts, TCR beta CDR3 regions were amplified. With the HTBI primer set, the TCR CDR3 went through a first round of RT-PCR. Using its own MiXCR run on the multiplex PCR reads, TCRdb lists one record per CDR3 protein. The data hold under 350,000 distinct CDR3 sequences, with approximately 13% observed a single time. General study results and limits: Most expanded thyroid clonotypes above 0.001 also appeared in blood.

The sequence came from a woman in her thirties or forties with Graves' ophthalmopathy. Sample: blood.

The CDR3 loop is CASSDSGNTEAFF. CDR3 coding DNA: TGTGCCAGCAGTGACTCAGGGAACACTGAAGCTTTCTTT. This rearrangement joins TRBV6-4 to TRBJ1-1; no definite D call. Germline V lookup: CDR1 MRHNA, CDR2 SNTAGT. The CDR3 totals 13 residues. Trimming took 0 bases from V and 1 from J, leaving 3 bases between them.